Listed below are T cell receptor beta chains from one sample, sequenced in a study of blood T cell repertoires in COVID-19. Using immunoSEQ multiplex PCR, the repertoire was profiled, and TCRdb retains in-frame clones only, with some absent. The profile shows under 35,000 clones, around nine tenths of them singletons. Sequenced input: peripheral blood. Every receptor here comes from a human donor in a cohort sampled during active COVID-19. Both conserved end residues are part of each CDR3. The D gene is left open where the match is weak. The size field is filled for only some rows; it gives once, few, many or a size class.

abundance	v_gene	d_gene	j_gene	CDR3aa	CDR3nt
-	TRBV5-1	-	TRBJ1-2	CASSNQVAQANYGYTF	TGCGCCAGCAGCAACCAAGTGGCCCAAGCTAACTATGGCTACACCTTC
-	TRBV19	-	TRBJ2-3	CASSPLTGGATDTQYF	TGTGCCAGTAGTCCGCTAACAGGGGGGGCCACAGATACGCAGTATTTT
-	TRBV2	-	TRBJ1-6	CASSARAGSYNSPLHF	TGTGCCAGCAGTGCCAGGGCCGGCTCCTATAATTCACCCCTCCACTTT
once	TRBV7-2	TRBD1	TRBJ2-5	CASSPDRGPGETQYF	TGTGCCAGCAGCCCAGACAGGGGGCCGGGAGAGACCCAGTACTTC
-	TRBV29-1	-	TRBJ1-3	CSVLQENTRGNTIYF	TGCAGCGTTCTCCAAGAGAATACTAGGGGAAACACCATATATTTT
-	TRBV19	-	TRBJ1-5	CASRGLGANQPQHF	TGTGCCAGTAGGGGTCTGGGGGCCAATCAGCCCCAGCATTTT
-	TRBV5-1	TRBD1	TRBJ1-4	CASKQDRGREKLFF	TGCGCCAGCAAACAGGACAGGGGCCGTGAAAAACTGTTTTTT
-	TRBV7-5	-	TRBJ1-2	CARSHGVGGGYTF	TGTGCCAGAAGCCATGGGGTGGGGGGTGGCTACACCTTC
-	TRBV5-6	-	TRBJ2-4	CASSFQGKLALAKNIQYF	TGTGCCAGCAGCTTCCAGGGGAAGCTGGCTTTAGCCAAAAACATTCAGTACTTC
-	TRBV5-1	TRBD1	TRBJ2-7	CASSFGGQEDYEQYF	TGCGCCAGCAGCTTTGGGGGACAGGAAGACTACGAGCAGTACTTC
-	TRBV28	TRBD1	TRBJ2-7	CASSLTGYEQYF	TGTGCCAGCAGTTTGACAGGGTACGAGCAGTACTTC
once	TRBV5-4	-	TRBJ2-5	CASSPGDRLETQYF	TGTGCCAGCAGCCCGGGGGACAGATTGGAGACCCAGTACTTC
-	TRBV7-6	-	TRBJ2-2	CASSLRYRENTGELFF	TGTGCCAGCAGTCTAAGGTACAGGGAGAACACCGGGGAGCTGTTTTTT
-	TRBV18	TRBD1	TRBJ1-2	CASSPLGQGDTQGGYTF	TGTGCCAGCTCACCGCTCGGACAGGGAGATACCCAGGGTGGCTACACCTTC